A selection of T cell receptor beta chains follows, all from one sample in a study of blood T cell repertoires in COVID-19. Some clones are missing from TCRdb's copy, which holds only in-frame ones; the method was immunoSEQ multiplex PCR. The table has around 180,000 clones, roughly 70% seen once. Material: peripheral blood. The receptors were gathered from a woman aged 80 or over with acute or convalescent COVID-19. CDR3s include the opening cysteine and the closing phenylalanine or tryptophan. The D gene is left open where the match is weak. Some rows mark clone size as missing; the rest say once, few, many or name a class of expanded clone.

clone_size	v_call	j_call	d_call	cdr3_aa	cdr3_nt
.	TRBV6-1	TRBJ2-7	TRBD1	CASSEGTGFYEQYF	TGTGCCAGCAGTGAAGGGACAGGGTTCTACGAGCAGTACTTC
few	TRBV10-3	TRBJ2-1	TRBD2	CAISEGGLAGAGYNEQFF	TGTGCCATCAGTGAGGGGGGTTTAGCGGGAGCGGGGTACAATGAGCAGTTCTTC
.	TRBV27	TRBJ2-3	TRBD1	CASSPWTGKNADTQYF	TGTGCCAGCAGTCCTTGGACAGGGAAAAACGCAGATACGCAGTATTTT
.	TRBV27	TRBJ1-4	.	CASSRQDPNEKLFF	TGTGCCAGCAGTAGACAGGATCCCAATGAAAAACTGTTTTTT
.	TRBV6-2/TRBV6-3	TRBJ1-2	.	CASSRPAEVSNYGYTF	TGTGCCAGCAGTAGGCCAGCGGAGGTATCTAACTATGGCTACACCTTC
.	TRBV21-1	TRBJ1-1	.	CASSGGQPNTEAFF	TGTGCCAGCAGCGGGGGACAGCCGAACACTGAAGCTTTCTTT
.	TRBV5-4	TRBJ2-4	TRBD1	CASSLLQGAGGIQYF	TGTGCCAGCAGCTTACTACAGGGGGCGGGTGGCATTCAGTACTTC
.	TRBV14	TRBJ1-1	TRBD1	CASSRDRGTEAFF	TGTGCCAGCAGCCGAGACAGGGGAACTGAAGCTTTCTTT
.	TRBV4-1	TRBJ2-1	TRBD2	CASSQVTSANNEQFF	TGCGCCAGCAGCCAAGTTACTAGCGCTAACAATGAGCAGTTCTTC
once	TRBV29-1	TRBJ1-4	.	CSVRGLLNEKLFF	TGCAGCGTCCGGGGACTTTTAAATGAAAAACTGTTTTTT
.	TRBV28	TRBJ1-6	.	CASSLGDGGDSPLHF	TGTGCCAGCAGTTTGGGGGACGGCGGGGATTCACCCCTCCACTTT
.	TRBV6-5	TRBJ1-2	TRBD1	CASSLKTGADGYTF	TGTGCCAGCAGCCTCAAGACAGGGGCGGATGGCTACACCTTC
.	TRBV28	TRBJ2-7	TRBD1	CASSSGTGDYEQYF	TGTGCCAGCAGTTCCGGGACAGGGGACTACGAGCAGTACTTC
once	TRBV28	TRBJ1-1	.	CASSFMVGATEAFF	TGTGCCAGCAGTTTTATGGTTGGGGCCACTGAAGCTTTCTTT
.	TRBV24-1	TRBJ1-5	.	CATSDPGAGDQPQHF	TGTGCCACCAGTGATCCGGGGGCGGGAGATCAGCCCCAGCATTTT
.	TRBV4-1	TRBJ2-1	.	CASSRGPENNEQFF	TGCGCCAGCAGCCGCGGCCCGGAGAACAATGAGCAGTTCTTC
.	TRBV28	TRBJ2-7	TRBD2	CASSPTSGGSYEQYF	TGTGCCAGCAGCCCTACTAGCGGGGGTTCCTACGAGCAGTACTTC
.	TRBV30	TRBJ1-5	TRBD1	CAWRPGDRINQPQHF	TGTGCCTGGAGACCGGGGGACAGGATAAATCAGCCCCAGCATTTT
.	TRBV7-2	TRBJ2-3	.	CASSLRASTDTQYF	TGTGCCAGCAGCTTAAGAGCGAGCACAGATACGCAGTATTTT
.	TRBV5-1	TRBJ1-1	.	CASSYQVGAEAFF	TGCGCCAGCAGCTATCAGGTGGGGGCCGAAGCTTTCTTT
.	TRBV9	TRBJ2-5	TRBD2	CASSVGLAEGETQYF	TGTGCCAGCAGCGTAGGACTAGCGGAAGGGGAGACCCAGTACTTC
few	TRBV5-1	TRBJ2-7	.	CASSLSGAGYEQYF	TGCGCCAGCAGCTTGAGTGGGGCAGGCTACGAGCAGTACTTC
.	TRBV2	TRBJ2-2	.	CASSAREGSGELFF	TGTGCCAGCAGTGCCCGGGAAGGGTCCGGGGAGCTGTTTTTT
once	TRBV19	TRBJ2-3	TRBD1	CASSKGQEGDTQYF	TGTGCCAGTAGTAAGGGACAGGAGGGAGATACGCAGTATTTT
.	TRBV29-1	TRBJ2-7	TRBD2	CSVDSGTSGRGYEQYF	TGCAGCGTTGATAGCGGGACTAGCGGGAGAGGTTACGAGCAGTACTTC
.	TRBV9	TRBJ1-1	.	CASSVAGETEAFF	TGTGCCAGCAGCGTAGCCGGGGAAACTGAAGCTTTCTTT
.	TRBV15	TRBJ2-1	TRBD2	CATSRGRLAGGLSLYNEQFF	TGTGCCACCAGCAGAGGTCGACTAGCGGGAGGGTTATCCCTCTACAATGAGCAGTTCTTC
.	TRBV4-1	TRBJ1-4	.	CASSQEAGFNEKLFF	TGCGCCAGCAGCCAAGAGGCAGGATTCAATGAAAAACTGTTTTTT
.	TRBV9	TRBJ2-3	TRBD2	CASSLGTSLDTDTQYF	TGTGCCAGCAGCCTGGGGACTAGCTTAGACACAGATACGCAGTATTTT
.	TRBV19	TRBJ2-7	.	CASKYRQGNYEQYF	TGTGCCAGCAAGTATCGGCAGGGTAACTACGAGCAGTACTTC
few	TRBV30	TRBJ1-3	.	CACAGDAGNTIYF	TGTGCCTGCGCAGGGGACGCTGGAAACACCATATATTTT
.	TRBV5-6	TRBJ2-5	TRBD1	CASSRTGPETQYF	TGTGCCAGCAGCCGGACAGGGCCAGAGACCCAGTACTTC
.	TRBV4-3	TRBJ2-1	.	CASSQDHPSSYNEQFF	TGCGCCAGCAGCCAAGATCATCCGAGCTCCTACAATGAGCAGTTCTTC
.	TRBV12-3/TRBV12-4	TRBJ1-5	.	CASSLGEGQPQHF	TGTGCCAGCAGTTTAGGGGAGGGTCAGCCCCAGCATTTT
few	TRBV6-5	TRBJ1-5	.	CASNPTGSNQPQHF	TGTGCCAGCAATCCTACAGGGTCTAATCAGCCCCAGCATTTT
.	TRBV28	TRBJ2-1	TRBD1	CASSLSGRDSRFF	TGTGCCAGCAGTCTCAGCGGCCGGGACAGTAGGTTCTTC
.	TRBV11-2	TRBJ2-7	.	CASSSQGYEQYF	TGTGCCAGCAGCTCCCAGGGGTACGAGCAGTACTTC
few	TRBV7-9	TRBJ2-7	.	CASSLFLEHEQYF	TGTGCCAGCAGCTTATTTTTAGAGCACGAGCAGTACTTC
.	TRBV19	TRBJ1-4	TRBD1	CASSNGGTGDEKLFF	TGTGCCAGTAGCAATGGAGGGACAGGGGACGAAAAACTGTTTTTT
.	TRBV9	TRBJ2-7	TRBD2	CASSPRLAGDYEQYF	TGTGCCAGCAGCCCCCGACTAGCGGGAGACTACGAGCAGTACTTC
.	TRBV5-1	TRBJ2-7	TRBD1	CASSTGTGGGYEQYF	TGCGCCAGCAGCACCGGGACAGGGGGCGGATACGAGCAGTACTTC
.	TRBV9	TRBJ2-1	.	CASSVGGRGRNEQFF	TGTGCCAGCAGCGTAGGAGGGAGAGGTAGAAATGAGCAGTTCTTC
.	TRBV5-1	TRBJ2-3	TRBD2	CASSPGTSEHTDTQYF	TGCGCCAGCAGCCCGGGGACTAGCGAGCACACAGATACGCAGTATTTT
.	TRBV28	TRBJ1-4	.	CASSAQTPIDEKLFF	TGTGCCAGCAGCGCCCAGACTCCTATCGACGAAAAACTGTTTTTT
.	TRBV2	TRBJ1-2	TRBD1	CASSQTGGTYGYTF	TGTGCCAGCAGCCAGACAGGGGGTACCTATGGCTACACCTTC
.	TRBV19	TRBJ2-5	TRBD1	CASRKGQGGDETQYF	TGTGCCAGTAGGAAAGGACAGGGGGGTGATGAGACCCAGTACTTC
.	TRBV19	TRBJ2-5	TRBD2	CASSRGLAGAETQYF	TGTGCCAGTAGTAGGGGACTAGCGGGAGCGGAGACCCAGTACTTC